The 8 T cell receptor beta chains presented below share a single source sample, sequenced in a study of cytomegalovirus exposure and HLA in healthy donors. This PCR relied on a set of 60 Vbeta primers and 13 Jbeta primers. The protocol was immunoSEQ multiplex PCR, while the TCRdb copy is restricted to in-frame clones and leaves out a portion. The sample has about 54,000 clones, less than 85% seen once. Sequencing was carried out using PBMCs. The receptors stem from a woman younger than 35 in good health and CMV-seronegative.

The CDR3 protein is CASSVSSRDSQFF. The CDR3, as DNA: TGTGCCAGCAGCGTATCTTCCCGGGACTCTCAGTTCTTC. V and J are TRBV9 and TRBJ2-1; D may be TRBD2 (6 bases). Germline V lookup: CDR1 SGDLS, CDR2 YYNGEE. The germline V and J ends were trimmed by 1 base and 13 bases, with 15 bases remaining between them. The CDR3 sequence is 13 residues long.

The chain recombines TRBV7-9 with TRBJ1-2; D not certain. Trimming left V 1 base short and J 8 bases short, with 11 bases between. CDR1 is SEHNR and CDR2 is FQNEAQ in the germline V gene (reference sequence). The CDR3 runs 13 residues. The CDR3: CASSLGRPEGYTF. CDR3 DNA: TGTGCCAGCAGCTTAGGCCGTCCCGAGGGCTACACCTTC.

The genes are TRBV30 and TRBJ1-5, with D unresolved. The V end lost 2 bases, the J end lost 4 bases, and 12 bases lay between the germline ends. This CDR3 has 14 residues. Germline loops: CDR1 GTSNPN, CDR2 SVGIG (reference sequence). The CDR3 region is CAWSMTSANQPQHF. DNA for the CDR3: TGTGCCTGGAGTATGACATCCGCTAATCAGCCCCAGCATTTT.

There are a few counts of this clone. The chain uses TRBV10-1 and TRBJ2-3; weak D call: TRBD1 (5 bases). This CDR3 has 14 residues. The germline gives CDR1 WNHNN, CDR2 SYGVQD (reference sequence). V was clipped by 0 bases and J by 3 bases, with 7 bases between them. CDR3 in DNA: TGCGCCAGCAGTGAGTCGGGGCCGACAGATACGCAGTATTTT. Residues: CASSESGPTDTQYF.

This chain connects TRBV28 to TRBJ1-5; D is ambiguous. This CDR3 is 13 amino acids long. The ends were cut back, 5 bases at V and 0 bases at J, with 5 bases in the middle. CDR1 MDHEN and CDR2 SYDVKM come from the germline V gene. In nucleotides, the CDR3 is TGTGCCAGCAGTCGTTATAGCAATCAGCCCCAGCATTTT. This encodes CASSRYSNQPQHF. The full variable domain, in which reference TRBV28 and TRBJ1-5 provide the parts outside the CDR3, is DVKVTQSSRYLVKRTGEKVFLECVQDMDHENMFWYRQDPGLGLRLIYFSYDVKMKEKGDIPEGYSVSREKKERFSLILESASTNQTSMYLCASSRYSNQPQHFGDGTRLSIL.

The sample holds a few counts of this clone. The chain employs TRBV10-2 and TRBJ2-1; 7 nucleotides match TRBD1. This CDR3 spans 13 amino acids. The germline CDR1 and CDR2 sequences are WSHSY and SAAADI. V gave up 8 bases and J gave up 4 bases; unmatched junction bases: 5. The CDR3 loop is CASGPTGYNEQFF. DNA of the CDR3: TGCGCCAGCGGTCCGACAGGGTACAATGAGCAGTTCTTC.

The CDR3 nucleotides are TGTGCCAGCAGTTACGCGGAGGGCGGGAGACAAGAGACCCAGTACTTC. Protein: CASSYAEGGRQETQYF. V gene TRBV6-6 combines with J gene TRBJ2-5; 7 nucleotides line up with TRBD2. Per germline, CDR1 MNHNY and CDR2 SVGAGI (reference sequence). V was pared by 2 bases and J by 2 bases, with 8 bases of the junction left unmatched. This CDR3 is built from 16 residues.

The V and J genes are TRBV10-1 and TRBJ1-1; D gene unclear. There are 14 residues in the CDR3. The V end lost 0 bases, the J end lost 3 bases, and 8 bases lay between the germline ends. Germline lookup yields CDR1 WNHNN and CDR2 SYGVQD (reference sequence). The CDR3 nucleotides read TGCGCCAGCAGTGAGTCCATAGGAGACACTGAAGCTTTCTTT. Protein product: CASSESIGDTEAFF.